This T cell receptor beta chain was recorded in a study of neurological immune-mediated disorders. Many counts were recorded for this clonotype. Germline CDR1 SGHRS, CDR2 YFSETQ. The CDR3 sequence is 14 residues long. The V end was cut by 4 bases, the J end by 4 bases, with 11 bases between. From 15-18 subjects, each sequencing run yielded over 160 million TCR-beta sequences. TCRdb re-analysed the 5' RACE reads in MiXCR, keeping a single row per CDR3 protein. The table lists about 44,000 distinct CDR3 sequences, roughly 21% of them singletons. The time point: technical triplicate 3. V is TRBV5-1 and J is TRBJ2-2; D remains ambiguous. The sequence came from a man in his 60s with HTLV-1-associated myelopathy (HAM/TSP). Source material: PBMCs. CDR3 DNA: TGCGCCAGCAGCATGCCGGAGCTCACCGGGGAGCTGTTTTTT. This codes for CASSMPELTGELFF.